This TCR beta chain was sequenced in a study of response to subunit inactivated influenza vaccine. Study results and limitations: With each seasonal influenza vaccination, the authors suggested, few new T cells are recruited.

The CDR3 is made up of 15 amino acids. After removal of 5 bases from V and 2 bases from J, the junction contained 7 bases not matched to a gene. Germline V CDR1 and CDR2: ENHRY, SYGVKD. TCRdb independently ran MiXCR on the RT-PCR reads; one entry per CDR3 protein. The data show about 650,000 distinct CDR3 sequences, 15% to 19% seen once. About this clonotype: The antigen is not known.

The receptor's source is a man aged 50 to 60 who received an inactivated influenza vaccine. This chain joins TRBV10-3 and TRBJ1-1, with TRBD1 matching over 8 bases. The material sequenced was PBMCs from blood, taken roughly 12 days after vaccination. This CDR3 reads CAISPRGTGNTEAFF. CDR3 coding DNA: TGTGCCATCAGTCCAAGGGGGACAGGCAACACTGAAGCTTTCTTT.